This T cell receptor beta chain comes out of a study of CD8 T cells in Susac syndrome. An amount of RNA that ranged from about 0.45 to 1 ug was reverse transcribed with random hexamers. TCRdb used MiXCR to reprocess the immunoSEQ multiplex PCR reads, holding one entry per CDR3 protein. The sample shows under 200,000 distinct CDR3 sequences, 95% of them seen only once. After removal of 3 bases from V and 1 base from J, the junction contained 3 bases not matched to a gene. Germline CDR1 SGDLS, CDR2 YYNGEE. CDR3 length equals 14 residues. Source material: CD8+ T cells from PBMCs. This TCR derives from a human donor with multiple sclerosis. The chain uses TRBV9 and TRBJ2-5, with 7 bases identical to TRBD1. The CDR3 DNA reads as TGTGCCAGCAGCGATGGGACAGTCCAAGAGACCCAGTACTTC. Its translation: CASSDGTVQETQYF.